These 19 T cell receptor beta chains were all obtained from the same sample, sequenced in a study of cytomegalovirus exposure and HLA in healthy donors. PCR employed 60 Vbeta and 13 Jbeta primers. Method: immunoSEQ multiplex PCR; TCRdb's copy keeps in-frame clones and lacks some. The sample yields 90,000 to 110,000 clones, about three quarters seen once. The sequencing sample was made of PBMCs. The receptor set was obtained from a male donor in good health and CMV-seronegative.

The gene calls are TRBV7-3 and TRBJ1-5; TRBD1 agrees at 10 bases. Germline assignment: CDR1 SGHTA and CDR2 FQGTGA. The CDR3 spans 15 residues. Trimming took 5 bases from V and 4 from J; bases not matched to a gene: 5. CDR3 nucleotide sequence: TGTGCCAGCAGCCGGGACAGGGGTCGGAATCAGCCCCAGCATTTT. It codes for CASSRDRGRNQPQHF.

In DNA form, the CDR3 reads TGTGCCAGCAGCGGGTTAGAGGGGGTGCCTTTTTCGGCCCTCCACTTT. It yields the protein CASSGLEGVPFSALHF. The chain couples TRBV5-6 to TRBJ1-6; a possible D gene is TRBD1 (6 bases). This CDR3 region has 16 residues. The germline V gene encodes CDR1 SGHDT and CDR2 YYEEEE. Trimming shortened V by 4 bases and J by 14 bases, and 25 bases separated the two germline ends.

The rearrangement joins TRBV7-2 to TRBJ2-7; 10 bases align to TRBD2. The germline V gene encodes CDR1 SGHTA and CDR2 FQGNSA. V trimming: 2 bases; J trimming: 6 bases; junction bases outside the gene matches: 10. The CDR3 length is 16 residues. CDR3 coding DNA: TGTGCCAGCAGCTTAACATATGGGCTAGCGGGAGCCGAGCAGTACTTC. Translating it yields CASSLTYGLAGAEQYF.

The chain combines TRBV5-5 with TRBJ1-5, with TRBD1 matching 8 bases. From germline, CDR1 is SGHKS and CDR2 YYEKEE (reference sequence). With 3 bases clipped from V and 0 bases from J, the junction kept 14 bases outside the gene matches. The CDR3 consists of 19 residues. The CDR3 sequence: CASSSLRDRSEYSNQPQHF. The CDR3 DNA reads as TGTGCCAGCAGCTCCCTCCGGGACAGGAGTGAATATAGCAATCAGCCCCAGCATTTT.

The chain couples TRBV7-9 to TRBJ2-7; possible D gene TRBD1, 6 bases. Trimming shortened V by 3 bases and J by 9 bases, and 9 bases separated the two germline ends. This CDR3 has 11 residues. Germline values: CDR1 SEHNR, CDR2 FQNEAQ (reference sequence). The CDR3 spells CASSFDRRQYF. For the CDR3, the DNA is TGTGCCAGCAGCTTCGACAGGCGGCAGTACTTC. The variable domain in full, with the rest retrieved from reference TRBV7-9 and TRBJ2-7, is DTGVSQNPRHKITKRGQNVTFRCDPISEHNRLYWYRQTLGQGPEFLTYFQNEAQLEKSRLLSDRFSAERPKGSFSTLEIQRTEQGDSAMYLCASSFDRRQYFGPGTRLTVT.

This chain uses TRBV4-2 with TRBJ2-7; 9 bases are shared with TRBD1. The CDR3 is made up of 14 amino acids. Germline V gives CDR1 LGHNA, CDR2 YNFKEQ. The J segment lost 4 bases and the V segment lost 6 bases, leaving 7 bases of the junction unmatched. The CDR3 protein is CASRAGTGTYEQYF. CDR3 DNA: TGTGCCAGCAGGGCCGGGACAGGGACGTACGAGCAGTACTTC.

The gene calls are TRBV19 and TRBJ2-1; perhaps TRBD2 as D (5 bases). Germline values: CDR1 LNHDA, CDR2 SQIVND (reference sequence). CDR3 size: 15 residues. Trimming pared 3 bases from V and 1 base from J, leaving 10 bases between. CDR3 bases: TGTGCCAGTAGTATCCGCGGGTTGTCCTACAATGAGCAGTTCTTC. Amino acids: CASSIRGLSYNEQFF.

The V gene is TRBV2, the J gene TRBJ2-7, with a weak D call TRBD2 (5 bases). CDR3 length: 16 residues. Trimming removed 4 bases at V and 4 bases at J, with 20 bases between. Germline V gives CDR1 SNHLY, CDR2 FYNNEI. The CDR3 DNA reads TGTGCCAGCAGTGCAGGAGAGGGAGCGGTGTTGTACGAGCAGTACTTC. It codes for CASSAGEGAVLYEQYF.

The rearrangement links TRBV18 to TRBJ1-1; perhaps TRBD1 as D (5 bases). Trimming took 3 bases from V and 4 from J, leaving 18 bases between them. CDR3 length: 16 residues. Germline V gene sequence: CDR1 KGHSH, CDR2 LQKENI. The CDR3 here is CASSPSVGAIGTEAFF. The DNA for the CDR3 is TGTGCCAGCTCACCGAGTGTAGGGGCTATTGGCACTGAAGCTTTCTTT.

The rearrangement links TRBV18 to TRBJ2-3; TRBD1 aligns across 7 bases. This CDR3 region has 15 residues. The germline V gene has CDR1 KGHSH and CDR2 LQKENI. The junction had 2 bases not matched to a gene; V was cut back by 0 bases and J by 2 bases. The CDR3: CASSPPTGATDTQYF. As DNA, the CDR3 is TGTGCCAGCTCACCACCAACAGGGGCCACAGATACGCAGTATTTT.

This rearrangement joins TRBV7-7 to TRBJ2-7, with 7 nucleotides matching TRBD2. The CDR3 covers 15 residues. The germline V gene has CDR1 SSHAT and CDR2 FNYEAQ (reference sequence). CDR3 loop: CTSSLSREARYEQYF. CDR3 DNA sequence: TGTACTAGCAGCTTATCCCGGGAGGCCCGTTACGAGCAGTACTTC.

The chain recombines TRBV11-3 with TRBJ2-3; perhaps TRBD2 as D (6 bases). Germline V gives CDR1 SGHNT, CDR2 YENEEA. V was pared by 1 base and J by 0 bases, with 8 bases between. The CDR3 is made up of 15 amino acids. CDR3 sequence (DNA): TGTGCCAGCAGCTTAGTAGCGGTGAGCACAGATACGCAGTATTTT. Amino acids: CASSLVAVSTDTQYF. The full variable domain, in which reference TRBV11-3 and TRBJ2-3 provide the parts outside the CDR3, is EAGVVQSPRYKIIEKKQPVAFWCNPISGHNTLYWYLQNLGQGPELLIRYENEEAVDDSQLPKDRFSAERLKGVDSTLKIQPAELGDSAVYLCASSLVAVSTDTQYFGPGTRLTVL.

This chain uses TRBV5-6 with TRBJ1-5; the D is unclear. V was pared by 2 bases and J by 0 bases, with 12 bases between. This CDR3 contains 16 residues. Germline CDR1 reads SGHDT; CDR2 reads YYEEEE. The CDR3 sequence: CASSFSETYSNQPQHF. Here the CDR3 DNA reads TGTGCCAGCAGCTTTTCAGAGACTTATAGCAATCAGCCCCAGCATTTT.

The chain carries TRBV19 and TRBJ2-6; D is perhaps TRBD2 (5 bases). Trimming left V 3 bases short and J 0 bases short, with 12 bases between. The CDR3 covers 17 residues. Germline assignment: CDR1 LNHDA and CDR2 SQIVND (reference sequence). The CDR3, as DNA: TGTGCCAGTAGTATCGGTAACGGGAACTCTGGGGCCAACGTCCTGACTTTC. It translates to CASSIGNGNSGANVLTF.

This clone showed up just a few times. The CDR3 DNA is TGTGCCAGTAGTATACAACTAGCGGGAGAATCGACGACAGATACGCAGTATTTT. This translates into CASSIQLAGESTTDTQYF. This chain joins TRBV19 and TRBJ2-3; 11 nucleotides match TRBD2. Germline values: CDR1 LNHDA, CDR2 SQIVND (reference sequence). The CDR3 extends over 18 amino acids. J gave up 3 bases and V 2 bases, and 10 bases lay outside the gene matches.

The CDR3 sequence: CASSHLRGRESTDTQYF. CDR3 in DNA: TGTGCCAGTAGCCACCTCAGAGGGCGGGAGAGCACAGATACGCAGTATTTT. This chain links TRBV19 with TRBJ2-3, with 7 bases aligning to TRBD2. The J segment lost 0 bases and the V segment lost 6 bases, leaving 12 bases of the junction unmatched. The CDR3 is 17 residues long. The germline V gene encodes CDR1 LNHDA and CDR2 SQIVND (reference sequence).

The genes are TRBV5-4 and TRBJ1-2, with 7 bases that match TRBD1. CDR3 length: 15 amino acids. The V gene end was trimmed by 6 bases and the J gene end by 1 base; junction bases not matched to a gene: 9. The germline gives CDR1 SGHNT, CDR2 YYREEE (reference sequence). The DNA of the CDR3 is TGTGCCAGCACCCCCACCGGGACAGTTAACTATGGCTACACCTTC. This codes for CASTPTGTVNYGYTF. Supplemented by reference TRBV5-4 and TRBJ1-2, the full variable domain reads ETGVTQSPTHLIKTRGQQVTLRCSSQSGHNTVSWYQQALGQGPQFIFQYYREEENGRGNFPPRFSGLQFPNYSSELNVNALELDDSALYLCASTPTGTVNYGYTFGSGTRLTVV.

A few counts support this clone. At one end, the junction sequence differs from germline, possibly due to a read error. The rearrangement joins TRBV19 to TRBJ1-1; 10 nucleotides match TRBD1. The length of the CDR3 is 14 residues. The germline V gene encodes CDR1 LNHDA and CDR2 SQIVND (reference sequence). The CDR3 protein is CASNDRGRNPEAFF. As DNA, the CDR3 is TGTGCCAGTAATGACAGGGGGCGGAACCCTGAAGCTTTCTTT.

This rearrangement joins TRBV19 to TRBJ2-5; D is perhaps TRBD2 (6 bases). The V gene's germline CDR1 is LNHDA and CDR2 SQIVND (reference sequence). Trimming shortened V by 7 bases and J by 4 bases, and 19 bases separated the two germline ends. This CDR3 is 15 amino acids long. The CDR3 DNA sequence: TGTGCCAGTATGAGTCGAGCGGGCCTCGGAGAGACCCAGTACTTC. It is translated as CASMSRAGLGETQYF.